Below, 21 T cell receptor beta chains from the same sample are listed, as sequenced in a study of Graves' ophthalmopathy and Graves' hyperthyroidism. RNA served as the template for amplifying TCR beta CDR3 regions. The first round was an RT-PCR with HTBI primers, and the second round was a multiplex PCR. A single record per CDR3 protein comes from TCRdb applying MiXCR to the multiplex PCR reads. The sample records 1 million to 1.3 million distinct CDR3 sequences, about 35% being singletons. The sequenced material came from peripheral blood or thyroid tissue (not recorded which). The source of these receptors is an adult man with Graves' hyperthyroidism.

This clonotype was recorded a few times. The chain links TRBV4-1 to TRBJ2-7; 7 bases are a match to TRBD1. V lost 0 bases and J lost 0; bases outside the gene matches: 5. Germline CDR1 MGHRA, CDR2 YSYEKL. The CDR3 length is 16 residues. CDR3 bases: TGCGCCAGCAGCCAAGATAAGGCAGGGGGCTCCTACGAGCAGTACTTC. Encoded protein: CASSQDKAGGSYEQYF.

Details on this clonotype: A read error may be the cause here, since a much bigger clone is one base away. Since no conserved phenylalanine or tryptophan closes the CDR3, a read error is the likely cause. The chain has TRBV7-9 and TRBJ1-1; possible D gene TRBD1, 5 bases. The CDR3 totals 14 residues. Deletions cut 5 bases from V and 4 bases from J, with 14 bases between. Germline CDR1 SEHNR, CDR2 FQNEAQ (reference sequence). DNA of the CDR3: TGTGCCAGCAGCCCCCCAACAGGTGGCACTGAAGCTTTCTCT. Translated, it gives CASSPPTGGTEAFS.

This clonotype was detected many times. The rearrangement links TRBV2 to TRBJ2-7; maybe TRBD1 (6 bases). Trimming took 5 bases from V and 2 from J, leaving 16 bases between them. In germline, CDR1 is SNHLY, CDR2 FYNNEI. The CDR3 is 15 residues long. CDR3 DNA: TGTGCCAGCAGTCAGATTTCGGGACACCCCTACGAGCAGTACTTC. Its protein product is CASSQISGHPYEQYF.

Only a few counts were recorded for this clonotype. The chain links TRBV7-8 to TRBJ2-7; D possibly uses TRBD1 or TRBD2 (5 bases each). Germline assignment: CDR1 SGHVS and CDR2 FQNEAQ. Trimming removed 5 bases at V and 7 bases at J, with 18 bases between. The CDR3 runs 14 residues. The CDR3 nucleotides are TGTGCCAGCAGCCGGCCGGGACGCCTAACGGAGCAGTACTTC. This sequence encodes CASSRPGRLTEQYF.

This clonotype was detected many times. J is TRBJ2-5 and V is TRBV15; 7 nucleotides align to TRBD2. Losses at the gene ends were 0 bases for V and 4 bases for J; bases not matched to a gene: 5. The germline V gene has CDR1 LNHNV and CDR2 YYDKDF (reference sequence). CDR3 size: 15 residues. CDR3 sequence (DNA): TGTGCCACCAGCAGAGATAAGGGGAGGGTAGAGACCCAGTACTTC. Translation: CATSRDKGRVETQYF.

This clonotype was seen more than once but under ten times. The chain carries TRBV6-2 or TRBV6-3 and TRBJ1-2, with 7 positions matching TRBD1. The germline V gene has CDR1 MNHEY and CDR2 SVGEGT. J was trimmed by 2 bases and V by 5 bases; bases with no gene match: 8. The CDR3 is made up of 15 amino acids. The CDR3 sequence: CASSPGTEINYGYTF. In DNA, the CDR3 is TGTGCCAGCAGTCCCGGGACAGAAATCAACTATGGCTACACCTTC.

This clonotype was seen a few times. The gene calls are TRBV5-8 and TRBJ2-5; 7 bases align to TRBD1. Trimming removed 6 bases from V and 5 bases from J; junction bases left unmatched: 10. This CDR3 contains 14 residues. Germline CDR1 is SGHTS and CDR2 is YDEGEE. CDR3 sequence (DNA): TGTGCCAGCACCGTAACAGGGGCCCAGGAGACCCAGTACTTC. Its protein product is CASTVTGAQETQYF. The variable domain in full, completed from reference TRBV5-8 and TRBJ2-5, reads EAGVTQSPTHLIKTRGQQATLRCSPISGHTSVYWYQQALGLGLQFLLWYDEGEERNRGNFPPRFSGRQFPNYSSELNVNALELEDSALYLCASTVTGAQETQYFGPGTRLLVL.

Many counts were recorded for this clonotype. The chain has TRBV20-1 and TRBJ1-2; 7 nucleotides align to TRBD1. The CDR3 consists of 13 residues. Germline CDR1 DFQATT, CDR2 SNEGSKA (reference sequence). J lost 7 bases, V lost 1 base, and 6 bases had no gene match. CDR3 loop: CSARARGRGGYTF. CDR3 nucleotides: TGCAGTGCTAGAGCCAGGGGGAGGGGTGGCTACACCTTC.

The CDR3 bases are TGCGCCAGCAGCGGACAGTCCCCCTCTGGGGCCAACGTCCTGACTTTC. It translates to CASSGQSPSGANVLTF. The rearrangement uses TRBV5-1 and TRBJ2-6, with D possibly matching TRBD1 (6 bases). This CDR3 is built from 16 residues. V lost 4 bases, J lost 0 bases, and 11 bases lay in between. Per the germline V gene, CDR1 is SGHRS and CDR2 is YFSETQ.

V gene TRBV9 combines with J gene TRBJ1-4; D is undetermined. Trimming removed 4 bases from V and 7 bases from J, with 14 bases in between. This CDR3 spans 14 amino acids. In germline, CDR1 is SGDLS, CDR2 YYNGEE. The CDR3 DNA reads as TGTGCCAGCAGCCCCCGGGGAGTCGCTGAAAAACTGTTTTTT. Translated, it gives CASSPRGVAEKLFF.

Details on this clonotype: A much larger clone differs by one base, so this may be a read error. V usage is TRBV7-9 and J usage is TRBJ2-5; the match to TRBD1 covers 8 bases. The CDR3 extends over 14 amino acids. Per germline, CDR1 SEHNR and CDR2 FQNEAQ (reference sequence). The CDR3 nucleotides are TGTACCAGCAGCTTTGAGACAGGGGAAGAGACCCAGTACTTC. Its protein product is CTSSFETGEETQYF.

The chain joins TRBV19 to TRBJ1-6; TRBD1 might be the D (5 bases). The V end lost 4 bases, the J end lost 9 bases, and 13 bases lay between the germline ends. The CDR3 is made up of 14 amino acids. Germline CDR1 reads LNHDA; CDR2 reads SQIVND (reference sequence). This chain's CDR3 is CASSRNEGSSPLHF. Here the CDR3 DNA reads TGTGCCAGTAGTAGGAACGAGGGGAGTTCACCCCTCCACTTT.

This clonotype has at least ten counts. The genes are TRBV5-1 and TRBJ1-2, with TRBD1 as a possible D gene (5 bases). This CDR3 has 17 residues. CDR1 and CDR2 (germline): SGHRS, YFSETQ. V gave up 4 bases and J gave up 5 bases, with 24 bases separating them. The CDR3 nucleotides read TGCGCCAGCAGCGACCGGGACCGAGGTTCGAGAGGGTATGGCTACACCTTC. It is translated as CASSDRDRGSRGYGYTF.

There are many counts of this clonotype. The V and J genes are TRBV5-1 and TRBJ1-5; the match to TRBD1 covers 7 bases. The CDR3 length is 14 residues. V was clipped by 4 bases and J by 11 bases; unmatched bases: 12. Germline V gives CDR1 SGHRS, CDR2 YFSETQ. CDR3 amino acids: CASSQGQGEKAQHF. The CDR3 DNA sequence: TGCGCCAGCAGCCAGGGTCAGGGGGAAAAAGCCCAGCATTTT.

This clonotype was seen only once. A much bigger clone sits one base away, suggesting this may be a read error. The CDR3 loop is CTSSVAGTGFYEQYF. CDR3 DNA sequence: TGTACCAGCAGCGTAGCCGGGACAGGGTTCTACGAGCAGTACTTC. The V call is TRBV9, the J call TRBJ2-7; 9 bases agree with TRBD1. CDR1 and CDR2 from the germline V gene are SGDLS and YYNGEE. The length of the CDR3 is 15 residues.

The sample holds many counts of this clonotype. V and J are TRBV15 and TRBJ2-7, with D maybe TRBD2 (6 bases). The CDR3 is 15 residues long. Germline assignment: CDR1 LNHNV and CDR2 YYDKDF (reference sequence). The V end was cut by 2 bases, the J end by 2 bases, with 13 bases between. The CDR3 spells CATSRLEGGPYEQYF. CDR3 bases: TGTGCCACCAGCAGATTGGAGGGCGGACCCTACGAGCAGTACTTC.

This clonotype has only one observation. A read error may be the cause here, since a much bigger clone is one base away. No conserved phenylalanine or tryptophan is present at the end of the CDR3, so a read error is the likely explanation. This chain links TRBV7-6 with TRBJ2-7; maybe TRBD2 (6 bases). CDR3 length: 15 residues. Between the trimmed V and J ends, which lost 2 bases and 4 bases, there was a span of 15 bases. From germline, CDR1 is SGHVS and CDR2 FNYEAQ. The CDR3 DNA follows: TGTGCCAGCAGCTTACTATCGAACGGGGGTTACGAGCAGTACCTC. Encoded protein: CASSLLSNGGYEQYL.

V is TRBV5-4 and J is TRBJ1-5; 10 bases are a match to TRBD1. The length of the CDR3 is 16 residues. With V trimmed by 2 bases and J by 3 bases, 5 bases remained unmatched. Per the germline V gene, CDR1 is SGHNT and CDR2 is YYREEE (reference sequence). CDR3 amino acids: CASSFGTGAYNQPQHF. The CDR3 DNA is TGTGCCAGCAGCTTCGGGACAGGGGCGTACAATCAGCCCCAGCATTTT.

About this clonotype: This sequence may be a read error, since a much larger clone differs from it by one base. The chain joins TRBV29-1 to TRBJ2-3, with D uncertain. The CDR3 length is 13 residues. V lost 1 base and J 0 bases, leaving 5 bases between the germline ends. In germline, CDR1 is SQVTM, CDR2 ANQGSEA. The CDR3 nucleotides are TGCAGCGTTGAAGGGCAGAGCACAGATACGCAGTATTTT. The encoded protein is CSVEGQSTDTQYF.

The chain is built from TRBV7-3 and TRBJ2-7, with D possibly being TRBD1 (5 bases). The germline gives CDR1 SGHTA, CDR2 FQGTGA. The V and J ends lost 2 bases and 3 bases respectively, with 14 bases between them. The CDR3 is 15 amino acids. The chain's CDR3 is CASSLDIRTNYEQYF. CDR3 DNA: TGTGCCAGCAGCTTAGATATCAGGACAAACTACGAGCAGTACTTC.

The V gene is TRBV24-1, the J gene TRBJ2-6; the D gene could be TRBD1 or TRBD2 (6 bases each). This CDR3 contains 13 residues. Trimming removed 8 bases from V and 4 bases from J, with 8 bases in between. Germline V gene sequence: CDR1 KGHDR, CDR2 SFDVKD. CDR3 DNA: TGTGCCACCAAGGGGGGCGGGGCCAACGTCCTGACTTTC. Translation gives CATKGGGANVLTF.